Following are 8 T cell receptor beta chains from one sample sequenced in a study of blood T cell repertoires in COVID-19. Sequenced by immunoSEQ multiplex PCR; TCRdb stores in-frame clones only, minus some. The sample lists about 87,000 clones; approximately 71% were seen once. Source material: peripheral blood. The source is a woman aged 45-65 years with acute or convalescent COVID-19.

The chain uses TRBV7-2 and TRBJ1-5; D perhaps matches TRBD1 (5 bases). Trimming cost V 5 bases and J 5 bases, with 7 bases left between them. The CDR3 sequence is 12 residues long. Germline CDR1 and CDR2: SGHTA and FQGNSA. CDR3 DNA sequence: TGTGCCAGCAGCCGCAGGGATCAGCCCCAGCATTTT. This gives the protein CASSRRDQPQHF.

This clone was seen just once. The chain links TRBV28 to TRBJ2-3, with 7 bases fitting TRBD1. CDR3 length: 14 amino acids. V was clipped by 4 bases and J by 6 bases; unmatched bases: 7. In germline, CDR1 is MDHEN, CDR2 SYDVKM. CDR3 amino acids: CASSSRQGRDTQYF. CDR3 DNA: TGTGCCAGCAGTTCTAGACAGGGCAGGGATACGCAGTATTTT. Looking up the rest from reference TRBV28 and TRBJ2-3 gives the full variable domain: DVKVTQSSRYLVKRTGEKVFLECVQDMDHENMFWYRQDPGLGLRLIYFSYDVKMKEKGDIPEGYSVSREKKERFSLILESASTNQTSMYLCASSSRQGRDTQYFGPGTRLTVL.

V and J are TRBV21-1 and TRBJ2-2; TRBD2, as called in the table, went unchecked against the DNA. TRBV21-1 is a recognized pseudogene. The CDR3 length is 17 residues. The CDR3 spells CASSTVGGGYNTGELFF. The CDR3 DNA sequence: TGTGCCAGCTCCACTGTGGGCGGGGGCTATAACACCGGGGAGCTGTTTTTT.

This sequence joins TRBV18 and TRBJ1-1; the D is unclear. V dropped 6 bases and J dropped 0 bases, with 17 bases sitting between them. The CDR3 spans 16 residues. CDR1 and CDR2 from the germline V gene are KGHSH and LQKENI. The CDR3 region is CASSPTRTDLNTEAFF. The CDR3 DNA sequence: TGTGCCAGCTCGCCCACTAGGACTGACCTGAACACTGAAGCTTTCTTT.

This sequence joins TRBV5-1 and TRBJ2-2; 9 bases fit TRBD1. Germline V gives CDR1 SGHRS, CDR2 YFSETQ. The CDR3 sequence is 15 residues long. With 4 bases clipped from V and 4 bases from J, the junction kept 5 bases outside the gene matches. This chain's CDR3 is CASSRTGAGTGELFF. In DNA, the CDR3 is TGCGCCAGCAGCCGGACAGGGGCGGGCACCGGGGAGCTGTTTTTT.

This clone was observed a few times. This chain connects TRBV4-2 to TRBJ1-4, with D unclear. The CDR3 spans 15 residues. Trimming cost V 3 bases and J 1 base, with 9 bases left between them. Germline assignment: CDR1 LGHNA and CDR2 YNFKEQ. The chain's CDR3 is CASSHPSGTNEKLFF. The CDR3 DNA sequence: TGTGCCAGCAGCCACCCTAGCGGAACTAATGAAAAACTGTTTTTT.

This clone was counted only a few times. The chain uses TRBV5-4 and TRBJ1-3, with a possible D match to TRBD1 (6 bases). V lost 4 bases and J lost 0, with 11 bases in between. The germline CDR1 and CDR2 sequences are SGHNT and YYREEE (reference sequence). The CDR3 has 15 residues. In DNA form, the CDR3 reads TGTGCCAGCAGCGAACAGGGCCTCTCTGGAAACACCATATATTTT. Translated: CASSEQGLSGNTIYF.

V gene TRBV7-7 combines with J gene TRBJ2-2; TRBD1 is a possible D gene (6 bases). Germline-derived CDR1 and CDR2 are SSHAT and FNYEAQ (reference sequence). V lost 6 bases, J lost 1 base, and 15 bases lay in between. The CDR3 contains 16 residues. CDR3 in DNA: TGTGCCAGCAGGTTGGGAAGGACAGTGAACACCGGGGAGCTGTTTTTT. It translates to CASRLGRTVNTGELFF.